This is a list of T cell receptor beta chains from one sample in a study of T cells in localized non-small cell lung cancer. Data came from immunoSEQ multiplex PCR; TCRdb stores just in-frame clones and leaves some out. The sample gives about 78,000 clones, almost 85% of which show up once; approximately 3% is in the top ten. The specimen was peripheral blood, collected before any cancer treatment. The receptors come from a man between 40 and 69 years old with stage I lung adenocarcinoma. Both conserved end residues are part of each CDR3.

cdr3_aa	v_call	j_call	cdr3_length
CASSSDRAETQYF	TRBV11-2	TRBJ2-5	13
CASSPTLAGGQGTQYF	TRBV6-6	TRBJ2-3	16
CASSDEGMEFYSNQPQHF	TRBV2	TRBJ1-5	18
CASSLRAGGPGELFF	TRBV7-3	TRBJ2-2	15
CASSYGGGGNTIYF	TRBV21-1	TRBJ1-3	14
CASSPPVMNTEAFF	TRBV19	TRBJ1-1	14
CASSVGLGGGRQPQHF	TRBV9	TRBJ1-5	16
CASSLEGGGTPYEQYF	TRBV7-8	TRBJ2-7	16
CASNKGAYNEQFF	TRBV19	TRBJ2-1	13
CASSIDTPGNEKLFF	TRBV19	TRBJ1-4	15
CASSLGPPPWNEKLFF	TRBV7-9	TRBJ1-4	16
CASSNRLAGDSICEQFF	TRBV21-1	TRBJ2-1	17
CSVTPLRLRDTQYF	TRBV29-1	TRBJ2-3	14
CASSAGTAGNTIYF	TRBV9	TRBJ1-3	14
CASSEEGSAYGYTF	TRBV2	TRBJ1-2	14
CASAGGYEQYF	TRBV6-6	TRBJ2-7	11
CASSPPWSQETQYF	TRBV18	TRBJ2-5	14
CASSIRQINSPLHF	TRBV19	TRBJ1-6	14
CASSSDSGTYEQYF	TRBV5-4	TRBJ2-7	14
CAEGGWGNTEAFF	TRBV2	TRBJ1-1	13
CASSAGGTSGRRETQYF	TRBV9	TRBJ2-5	17
CASSLTGGRGYGYTF	TRBV7-2	TRBJ1-2	15
CASSRGAYGYTF	TRBV25-1	TRBJ1-2	12
CASSQPPHIRQAPFSGNTIYF	TRBV23-1	TRBJ1-3	21
CASSRQGRSPLHF	TRBV28	TRBJ1-6	13
CASSPDREYGYTF	TRBV5-8	TRBJ1-2	13